This TCR beta chain was obtained from a study of shared clonotypes between healthy human individuals. In the original analysis: Sequence data from immunoSEQ were junction-only and lacked quality scores; consequently, filtering differed. The data were produced by immunoSEQ multiplex PCR, yet TCRdb's version contains in-frame clones alone and is incomplete. The V and J calls and clone size were taken over from that table, and D and trimming were inferred from the DNA. The table has about 1.5 million clones, approximately 98% seen once. The ends lost 3 bases at V and 3 bases at J; junction bases unmatched: 4. This CDR3 is 15 amino acids long. The V gene's germline CDR1 is LNHNV and CDR2 YYDKDF (reference sequence). Of note for this clone: Its antigen is unknown.

HIV-negative, healthy adults without recent acute infections or vaccinations were the donors. Broader study findings: Despite large depth, rarefaction showed incomplete sorted-subset sequencing.

This sequence joins TRBV15 and TRBJ2-7; 11 nucleotides match TRBD2. The sequenced sample was naive CD4+ T cells sorted from blood. Subset reported: CD45RA+ positively selected. This clonotype was sampled from a man aged 30 to 45 in good health. The CDR3 region is CATSSTGTSGYEQYF. CDR3 nucleotides: TGTGCCACCAGCAGTACCGGGACTAGCGGCTACGAGCAGTACTTC.